Included here is one T cell receptor beta chain sequence, with context. Its antigen is not yet known. Base qualities were left out, and no much larger clone turns up one base away. Whole blood was collected in K2EDTA tubes by collaborating institutions according to the institutions' own protocols. For TCRbeta analysis, collaborators shipped samples as frozen whole blood, isolated PBMCs, or DNA extracted from either of those sample types. This sample stems from a study of blood T cell repertoires in COVID-19 (dated by TCRdb to the early 2020s). With regard to the full study: The collaborator samples originated in the United States, Italy and Spain and spanned the acute and convalescent phases of COVID-19. The material from the prospective study consisted of cDNA or gDNA derived from T cells, B-cell-depleted T cells, or PBMCs. The dataset comprised deeply sampled blood TCRbeta repertoires from subjects exposed to, actively infected with, or recovered from COVID-19. The repertoires were made available in a free public database intended to serve as a resource for research on the immune response to SARS-CoV-2. Samples were obtained from the ongoing ImmuneRACE study (first 160 participants) and from over a thousand subjects provided by 6 global collaborators. The sample metadata nearly always contained a de-identified subject ID, COVID-19 status, age in years and sex. Where available, HLA class I and class II types were taken from metadata supplied by the sample provider and were not determined by assay-based typing. Broad study findings and their caveats: Clinical and demographic metadata were provided uncurated, with the amount varying by source and participant.

Trimming accounts for 1 base at V and 4 bases at J, while the number of junction bases matched to no gene is 3. The cysteine opens and the phenylalanine closes a CDR3 of 15 amino acids. This entry keeps only the CDR3 DNA: 45 bases, framed from base 1. From the germline V gene, CDR1 is SGHTA and CDR2 is FQGNSA. TCRbeta CDR3 regions were amplified from genomic DNA using the immunoSEQ Assay, a bias-controlled multiplex PCR. The authors processed their data as follows. The number of nucleated cells in each sample was estimated from the amplification of reference gene primers within the assay. Sequence reads were collapsed and filtered to measure the absolute abundance of every unique TCRbeta CDR3 rearrangement. Productive Simpson clonality was computed per sample as the square root of Simpson's diversity index over productive rearrangements. Not all clones reach the TCRdb copy of this immuneACCESS table, which keeps in-frame sequences only. Checked studies attribute under half of the gap to unresolved V genes and leave the rest unexplained. V, J and clone size are those of that table, while D and trimming were read from the DNA. In this sample the table shows 65,000 to 90,000 clones, about four fifths of which occur a single time. Of the sample, more than 9% is held by the ten largest clones.

The specimen sequenced was peripheral blood. The sequence was collected from a man aged 60-69 years with acute or convalescent COVID-19. This receptor chain uses TRBV7-2 and TRBJ1-1, and 10 bases in between align with TRBD1. The DNA reads as follows: TGTGCCAGCAGCTTAGGACAGGGGGCTGGCACTGAAGCTTTCTTT. Its translation reads: CASSLGQGAGTEAFF. Reference TRBV7-2 and TRBJ1-1 proteins supply the regions before and after the CDR3; the full variable domain is: GAGVSQSPSNKVTEKGKDVELRCDPISGHTALYWYRQSLGQGLEFLIYFQGNSAPDKSGLPSDRFSAERTGGSVSTLTIQRTQQEDSAVYLCASSLGQGAGTEAFFGQGTRLTVV.